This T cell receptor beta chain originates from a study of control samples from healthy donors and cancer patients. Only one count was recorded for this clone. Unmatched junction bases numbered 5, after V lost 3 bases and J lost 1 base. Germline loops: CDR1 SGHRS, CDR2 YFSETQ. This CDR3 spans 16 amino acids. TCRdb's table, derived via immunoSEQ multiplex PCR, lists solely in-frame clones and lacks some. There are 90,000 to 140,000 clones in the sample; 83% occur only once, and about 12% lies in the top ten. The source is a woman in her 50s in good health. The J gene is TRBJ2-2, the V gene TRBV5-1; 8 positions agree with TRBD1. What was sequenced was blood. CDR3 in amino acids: CASSSSGTGNTGELFF. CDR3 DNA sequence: TGCGCCAGCAGCTCTTCCGGGACAGGGAACACCGGGGAGCTGTTTTTT.